One and the same sample provided the 8 T cell receptor beta chains below, sequenced in a study of shared clonotypes between healthy human individuals. Data came from immunoSEQ multiplex PCR; TCRdb stores just in-frame clones and leaves some out. The sample has about 2,100,000 clones; under 95% are singletons. As defined, naive CD8 cells were CD45RO-negative and positively selected for CCR7, with terminally differentiated effector memory CD45RA+ cells excluded. The sequenced sample consisted of naive CD8+ T cells from PBMCs. The receptors here all came from a man aged 18 to 35 in good health. Some clones in this sample may be carry-over from other donors' samples.

This rearrangement joins TRBV15 to TRBJ2-3; the match to TRBD1 covers 10 bases. The V segment lost 3 bases and the J segment 6 bases; nucleotides outside the gene matches: 6. Germline CDR1 and CDR2: LNHNV and YYDKDF (reference sequence). The CDR3 totals 15 residues. The CDR3 reads CATSSRGTGVDTQYF. DNA of the CDR3: TGTGCCACCAGCAGCCGGGGGACAGGGGTGGATACGCAGTATTTT. Full variable domain (rest looked up from reference TRBV15 and TRBJ2-3): DAMVIQNPRYQVTQFGKPVTLSCSQTLNHNVMYWYQQKSSQAPKLLFHYYDKDFNNEADTPDNFQSRRPNTSFCFLDIRSPGLGDTAMYLCATSSRGTGVDTQYFGPGTRLTVL.

The V call is TRBV28, the J call TRBJ2-3, with 7 bases identical to TRBD2. CDR1 and CDR2 from the germline V gene are MDHEN and SYDVKM. The CDR3 runs to 16 residues. The ends lost 2 bases at V and 0 bases at J; junction bases unmatched: 5. In DNA, the CDR3 is TGTGCCAGCAGTTTAGCGGCTAGCGGTAGCACAGATACGCAGTATTTT. Its translation: CASSLAASGSTDTQYF.

The gene calls are TRBV21-1 and TRBJ1-1. TRBV21-1 constitutes a pseudogene. The CDR3 is 12 residues long. For the CDR3, the DNA is TGTGCCAGCAGCAAAGAAGGGTCTGAAGCTTTCTTT. It yields the protein CASSKEGSEAFF.

This clone has just one count. The J gene is TRBJ1-1, the V gene TRBV4-1, with D perhaps TRBD1 (5 bases). V was trimmed by 0 bases and J by 4 bases, leaving 18 bases between them. The CDR3 covers 17 residues. CDR1 is MGHRA, CDR2 YSYEKL, per germline. CDR3 in DNA: TGCGCCAGCAGCCAAGAGCCCCCGGGAGGGGAAGGCACTGAAGCTTTCTTT. This codes for CASSQEPPGGEGTEAFF.

The chain joins TRBV7-8 to TRBJ2-2; TRBD1 aligns across 8 bases. Germline V lookup: CDR1 SGHVS, CDR2 FQNEAQ. Unmatched junction bases numbered 7, after V lost 4 bases and J lost 6 bases. This CDR3 contains 15 residues. In nucleotides, the CDR3 is TGTGCCAGCAGCTGGACAGGGCCCGCGGCCGGGGAGCTGTTTTTT. Its translation is CASSWTGPAAGELFF.

This chain joins TRBV30 and TRBJ2-7; D perhaps matches TRBD1 (5 bases). The CDR3 is 14 residues long. CDR1 and CDR2 from the germline V gene are GTSNPN and SVGIG (reference sequence). The V end lost 0 bases, the J end lost 9 bases, and 18 bases lay between the germline ends. The CDR3 loop reads CAWSVGRGGIGQYF. CDR3 coding DNA: TGTGCCTGGAGTGTGGGAAGGGGCGGAATAGGGCAGTACTTC.

This chain connects TRBV6-5 to TRBJ2-7; D is uncertain. This CDR3 comprises 13 residues. Trimming removed 2 bases at V and 8 bases at J, with 13 bases between. Germline V gene lookup returns CDR1 MNHEY and CDR2 SVGAGI. The DNA of the CDR3 is TGTGCCAGCAGTTACCACCGCCAGGTACAGCAGTACTTC. It is translated as CASSYHRQVQQYF.

As for this clone: Different DNA sequences within this sample yield the same CDR3. The chain has TRBV27 and TRBJ2-3; 10 bases match TRBD2. Germline V gene sequence: CDR1 MNHEY, CDR2 SMNVEV (reference sequence). The CDR3 totals 15 residues. V gave up 2 bases and J gave up 3 bases; unmatched junction bases: 2. The CDR3 sequence is CASSLLAGVTDTQYF. Written as DNA, the CDR3 is TGTGCCAGCAGTTTACTAGCGGGAGTAACAGATACGCAGTATTTT.